This T cell receptor (beta chain) appears in the sequencing data of a study of T-cell memory formation after mild COVID-19. As for the study in general: Largely, TCR clusters stayed within a single donor. Regarding the study as a whole: Shrinking CD4+ clones were chiefly CM and EM; CD8+ ones were chiefly EMRA. Nothing showed for sure that second-wave clones peaking on day 37 were SARS-CoV-2 specific. There were some responding clones in pre-infection memory, which suggested that cross-reactive memory had joined.

Germline values: CDR1 ENHRY, CDR2 SYGVKD. Deletions cut 0 bases from V and 7 bases from J, with 12 bases between. The CDR3 length is 14 residues. As concerns this clonotype: Its antigen is undetermined.

TCRdb analysed the 5' RACE reads with MiXCR anew, one entry per CDR3 protein. The table includes about 470,000 distinct CDR3 sequences, roughly 18% detected once. Sequencing was performed on PBMCs or a T cell subset sorted from them (not recorded which). The rearrangement uses TRBV10-3 and TRBJ1-1; D might be TRBD1 (5 bases). The receptor comes from an adult woman who had mild COVID-19 (a few samples of this study predate the infection). Cell type and time point are not known. The CDR3 spells CAISESRSGLEAFF. The CDR3 DNA is TGTGCCATCAGTGAGTCGAGGTCAGGGCTTGAAGCTTTCTTT.